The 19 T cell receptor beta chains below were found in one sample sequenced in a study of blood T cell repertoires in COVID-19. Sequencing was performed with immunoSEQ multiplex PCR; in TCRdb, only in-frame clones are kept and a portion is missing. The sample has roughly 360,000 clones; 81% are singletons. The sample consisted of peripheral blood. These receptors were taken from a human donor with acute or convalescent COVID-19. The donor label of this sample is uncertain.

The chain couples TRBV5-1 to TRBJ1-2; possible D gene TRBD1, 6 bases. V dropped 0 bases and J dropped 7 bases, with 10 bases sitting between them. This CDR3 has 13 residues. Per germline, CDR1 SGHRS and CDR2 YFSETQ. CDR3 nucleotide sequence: TGCGCCAGCAGCTTGGGGACAGTTGGTGGCTACACCTTC. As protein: CASSLGTVGGYTF.

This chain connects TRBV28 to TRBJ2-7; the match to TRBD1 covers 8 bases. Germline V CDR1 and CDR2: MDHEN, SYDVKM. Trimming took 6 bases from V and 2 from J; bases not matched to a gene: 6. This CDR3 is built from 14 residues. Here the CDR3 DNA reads TGTGCCAGCAGCGAGACAGGGGAAGCCTACGAGCAGTACTTC. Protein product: CASSETGEAYEQYF.

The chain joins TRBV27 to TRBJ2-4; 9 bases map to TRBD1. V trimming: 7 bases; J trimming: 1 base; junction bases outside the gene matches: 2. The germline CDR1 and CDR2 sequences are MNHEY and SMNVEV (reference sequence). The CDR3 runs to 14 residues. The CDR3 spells CASTDRGAKNIQYF. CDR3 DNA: TGTGCCAGCACCGACAGGGGGGCCAAAAACATTCAGTACTTC.

This chain's CDR3 is CASATTSYEQYF. The CDR3 DNA follows: TGTGCCAGCGCGACTACCTCCTACGAGCAGTACTTC. J is TRBJ2-7 and V is TRBV7-2; TRBD2 is a possible D gene (5 bases). Looked up from germline, CDR1 is SGHTA and CDR2 is FQGNSA. V lost 8 bases and J 0 bases, leaving 8 bases between the germline ends. The CDR3 sequence is 12 residues long.

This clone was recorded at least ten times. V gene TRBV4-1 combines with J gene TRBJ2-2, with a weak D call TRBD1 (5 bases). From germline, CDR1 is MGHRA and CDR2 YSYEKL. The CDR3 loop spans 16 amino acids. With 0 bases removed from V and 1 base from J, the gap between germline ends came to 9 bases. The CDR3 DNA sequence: TGCGCCAGCAGCCAAGAAGGGGCGCTGAACACCGGGGAGCTGTTTTTT. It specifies CASSQEGALNTGELFF.

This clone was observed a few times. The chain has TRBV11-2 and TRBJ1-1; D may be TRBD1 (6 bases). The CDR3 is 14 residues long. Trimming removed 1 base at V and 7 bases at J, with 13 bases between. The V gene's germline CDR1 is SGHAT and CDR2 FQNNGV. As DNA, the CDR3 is TGTGCCAGCAGCTTAGTTAGGGGGGGAGATGAAGCTTTCTTT. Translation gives CASSLVRGGDEAFF. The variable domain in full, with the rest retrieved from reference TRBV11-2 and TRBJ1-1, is EAGVAQSPRYKIIEKRQSVAFWCNPISGHATLYWYQQILGQGPKLLIQFQNNGVVDDSQLPKDRFSAERLKGVDSTLKIQPAKLEDSAVYLCASSLVRGGDEAFFGQGTRLTVV.

This CDR3 is CASSEGGTGSYEQYF. CDR3 bases: TGTGCCAGCAGTGAAGGCGGGACAGGGTCTTACGAGCAGTACTTC. This sequence joins TRBV6-1 and TRBJ2-7; 9 bases map to TRBD1. Losses at the gene ends were 1 base for V and 4 bases for J; bases not matched to a gene: 5. The germline V gene encodes CDR1 MNHNS and CDR2 SASEGT. The CDR3 sequence is 15 residues long.

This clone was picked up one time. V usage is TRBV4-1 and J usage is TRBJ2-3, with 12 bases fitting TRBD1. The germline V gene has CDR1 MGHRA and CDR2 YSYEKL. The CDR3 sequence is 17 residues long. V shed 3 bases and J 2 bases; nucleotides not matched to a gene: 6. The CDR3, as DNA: TGCGCCAGCAGCCACAAGGGACAGGGGGCAAACACAGATACGCAGTATTTT. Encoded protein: CASSHKGQGANTDTQYF.

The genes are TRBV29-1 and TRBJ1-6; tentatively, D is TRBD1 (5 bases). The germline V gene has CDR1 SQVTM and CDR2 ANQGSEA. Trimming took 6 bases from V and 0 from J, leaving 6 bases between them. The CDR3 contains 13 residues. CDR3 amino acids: CSVTDSYNSPLHF. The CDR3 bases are TGCAGCGTGACAGACTCCTATAATTCACCCCTCCACTTT.

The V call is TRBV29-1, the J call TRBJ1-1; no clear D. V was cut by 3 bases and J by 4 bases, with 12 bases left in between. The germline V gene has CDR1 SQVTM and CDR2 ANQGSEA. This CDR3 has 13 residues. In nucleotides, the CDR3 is TGCAGCGTTGAGCAGCACCAGCGCACTGAAGCTTTCTTT. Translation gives CSVEQHQRTEAFF.

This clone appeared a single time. CDR3 region: CATKSNEKLFF. The CDR3 bases are TGTGCCACCAAAAGCAATGAAAAACTGTTTTTT. The chain couples TRBV10-3 to TRBJ1-4, with D unresolved. This CDR3 spans 11 amino acids. V was pared by 10 bases and J by 5 bases, with 8 bases between. Per the germline V gene, CDR1 is ENHRY and CDR2 is SYGVKD.

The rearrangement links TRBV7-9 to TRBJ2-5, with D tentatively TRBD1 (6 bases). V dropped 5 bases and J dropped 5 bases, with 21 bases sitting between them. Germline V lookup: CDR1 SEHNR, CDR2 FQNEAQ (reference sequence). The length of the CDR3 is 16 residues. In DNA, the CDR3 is TGTGCCAGCAGCGCCCGGACAGTGCCCATGGAGGAGACCCAGTACTTC. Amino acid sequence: CASSARTVPMEETQYF. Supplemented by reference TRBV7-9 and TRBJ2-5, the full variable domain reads DTGVSQNPRHKITKRGQNVTFRCDPISEHNRLYWYRQTLGQGPEFLTYFQNEAQLEKSRLLSDRFSAERPKGSFSTLEIQRTEQGDSAMYLCASSARTVPMEETQYFGPGTRLLVL.

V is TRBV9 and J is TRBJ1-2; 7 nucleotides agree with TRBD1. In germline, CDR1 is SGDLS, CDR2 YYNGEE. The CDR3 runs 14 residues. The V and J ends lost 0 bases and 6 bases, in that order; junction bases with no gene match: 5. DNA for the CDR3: TGTGCCAGCAGCGTAGCAGGGGGTGAAAATGGCTACACCTTC. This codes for CASSVAGGENGYTF. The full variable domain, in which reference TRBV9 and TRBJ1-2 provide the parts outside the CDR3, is DSGVTQTPKHLITATGQRVTLRCSPRSGDLSVYWYQQSLDQGLQFLIQYYNGEERAKGNILERFSAQQFPDLHSELNLSSLELGDSALYFCASSVAGGENGYTFGSGTRLTVV.

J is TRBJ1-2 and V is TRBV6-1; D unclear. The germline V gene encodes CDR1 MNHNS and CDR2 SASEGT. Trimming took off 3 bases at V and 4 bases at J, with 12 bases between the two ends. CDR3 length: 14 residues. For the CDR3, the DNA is TGTGCCAGCAGTGACGCGGGTGTAACCTATGGCTACACCTTC. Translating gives CASSDAGVTYGYTF.

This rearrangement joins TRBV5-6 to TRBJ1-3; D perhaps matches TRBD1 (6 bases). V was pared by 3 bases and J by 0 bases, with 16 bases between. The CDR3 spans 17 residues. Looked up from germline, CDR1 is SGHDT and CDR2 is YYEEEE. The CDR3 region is CASSSSGGRLSGNTIYF. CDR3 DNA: TGTGCCAGCAGCTCTTCTGGGGGCAGGCTCTCTGGAAACACCATATATTTT. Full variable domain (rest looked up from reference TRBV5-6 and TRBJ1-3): DAGVTQSPTHLIKTRGQQVTLRCSPKSGHDTVSWYQQALGQGPQFIFQYYEEEERQRGNFPDRFSGHQFPNYSSELNVNALLLGDSALYLCASSSSGGRLSGNTIYFGEGSWLTVV.

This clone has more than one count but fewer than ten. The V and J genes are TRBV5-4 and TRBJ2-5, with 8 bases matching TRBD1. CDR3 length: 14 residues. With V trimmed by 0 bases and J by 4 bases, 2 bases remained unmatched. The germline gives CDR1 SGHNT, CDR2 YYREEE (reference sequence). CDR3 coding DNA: TGTGCCAGCAGCTTGGACAGGGGGAGAGAGACCCAGTACTTC. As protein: CASSLDRGRETQYF.

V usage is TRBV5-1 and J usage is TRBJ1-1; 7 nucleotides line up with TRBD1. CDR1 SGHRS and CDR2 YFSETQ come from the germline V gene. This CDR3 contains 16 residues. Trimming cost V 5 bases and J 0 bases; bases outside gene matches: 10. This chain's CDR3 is CASSPTQGTLNTEAFF. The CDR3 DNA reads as TGCGCCAGCAGTCCTACACAGGGGACCTTGAACACTGAAGCTTTCTTT.

CDR3 loop: CASSPLDRGQRDNTF. The DNA of the CDR3 is TGTGCCAGCAGCCCTTTGGACAGGGGTCAGCGAGATAACACCTTC. This chain uses TRBV11-2 with TRBJ1-2; TRBD1 matches at 9 bases. Trimming at V came to 5 bases and at J to 12 bases, leaving 16 bases not matched to a gene. Germline loops: CDR1 SGHAT, CDR2 FQNNGV. The CDR3 is 15 residues long.

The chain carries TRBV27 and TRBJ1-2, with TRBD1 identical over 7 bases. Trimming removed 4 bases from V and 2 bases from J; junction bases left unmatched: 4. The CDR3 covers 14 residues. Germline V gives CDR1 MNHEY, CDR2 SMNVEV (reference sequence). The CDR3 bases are TGTGCCAGCAGTTCTTTGGGACAGAACTATGGCTACACCTTC. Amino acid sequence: CASSSLGQNYGYTF.